Sequencing of this TCR beta chain was carried out in a study of T cell responses to AZD1222 COVID-19 vaccine. Concerning this clone itself: Its antigen is currently unknown.

Using immunoSEQ multiplex PCR, the repertoire was profiled, and TCRdb retains in-frame clones only, with some absent. Among 100,000 to 150,000 clones listed, 85% to 90% were seen once. Study-level points and caveats: Donors skewed white British and female; clonal diversity was possibly underestimated.

Per germline, CDR1 MNHNY and CDR2 SVGAGI (reference sequence). V was pared by 8 bases and J by 4 bases, with 23 bases between. CDR3 length: 16 residues. The sample consisted of peripheral blood, taken on day 0 of AZD1222 vaccination. The TCR sequence derives from an adult in good health. The chain combines TRBV6-6 with TRBJ2-5; D gene uncertain. The CDR3 loop is CASDLVFVGVLETQYF. DNA for the CDR3: TGTGCCAGCGACCTAGTCTTTGTGGGTGTTTTAGAGACCCAGTACTTC.